This TCR beta chain was sequenced for a study of CD8 T cells in Susac syndrome. Random hexamers were used to reverse transcribe the RNA input (roughly 0.5 to 1 ug). TCRdb re-called the immunoSEQ multiplex PCR reads with MiXCR, one entry per CDR3 protein. The sample includes around 100,000 distinct CDR3 sequences, nearly 97% seen only once; the top ten take around 0.3%. Purification of the CD8+ and CD4+ T cells relied on negative isolation, and TEMRA cells underwent FACS enrichment. Material: CD8+ T cells from PBMCs. This sequence was found in a human donor with Susac syndrome.

The CDR3 region is CATSRDRDRSTYDKQFF. For the CDR3, the DNA is TGTGCCACCAGCAGAGATCGGGATAGATCGACCTATGATAAGCAGTTCTTC. The J gene is TRBJ2-1, the V gene TRBV15; TRBD2 is a possible D gene (5 bases). CDR1 and CDR2 (germline): LNHNV, YYDKDF (reference sequence). Trimming removed 0 bases at V and 11 bases at J, with 23 bases between. The CDR3 totals 17 residues.